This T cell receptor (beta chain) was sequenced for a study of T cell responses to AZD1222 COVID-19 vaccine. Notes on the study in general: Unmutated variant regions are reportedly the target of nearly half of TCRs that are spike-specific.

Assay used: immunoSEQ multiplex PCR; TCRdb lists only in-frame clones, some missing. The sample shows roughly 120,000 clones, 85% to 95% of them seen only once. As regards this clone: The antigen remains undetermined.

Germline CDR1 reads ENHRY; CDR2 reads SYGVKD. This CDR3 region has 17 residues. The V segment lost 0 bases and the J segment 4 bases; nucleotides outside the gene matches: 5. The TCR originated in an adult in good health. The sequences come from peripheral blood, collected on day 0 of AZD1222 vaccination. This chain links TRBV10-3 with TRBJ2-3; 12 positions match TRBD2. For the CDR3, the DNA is TGTGCCATCAGTGAGTCGTCGTCTAGCGGGGGGGCAGATACGCAGTATTTT. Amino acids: CAISESSSSGGADTQYF.